A single sample is the source of the 13 T cell receptor beta chains below, sequenced in a study of T cell changes during pregnancy in multiple sclerosis. Sequencing used immunoSEQ multiplex PCR; TCRdb keeps in-frame clones, though not all of them. In the table there are under 50,000 clones, 92% of which are singletons. Specimen: CD8+ T cells from peripheral blood mononuclear cells, collected in the third trimester of pregnancy. Source of these receptors: a female donor with multiple sclerosis, enrolled in a pregnancy study.

The V and J genes are TRBV5-4 and TRBJ2-7, with 11 positions matching TRBD1. J was trimmed by 3 bases and V by 4 bases; bases with no gene match: 6. CDR3 length: 15 residues. Germline assignment: CDR1 SGHNT and CDR2 YYREEE (reference sequence). The CDR3: CASSLWTGGGYEQYF. The CDR3 bases are TGTGCCAGCAGCCTATGGACAGGGGGCGGCTACGAGCAGTACTTC.

The rearrangement uses TRBV7-9 and TRBJ2-7, with 7 bases aligning to TRBD2. This CDR3 has 11 residues. V was pared by 4 bases and J by 7 bases, with 1 base of the junction left unmatched. Germline-derived CDR1 and CDR2 are SEHNR and FQNEAQ (reference sequence). The chain's CDR3 is CASSSSGEQYF. DNA for the CDR3: TGTGCCAGCAGCTCTAGCGGAGAGCAGTACTTC. The complete variable domain, with remaining parts taken from reference TRBV7-9 and TRBJ2-7, reads DTGVSQNPRHKITKRGQNVTFRCDPISEHNRLYWYRQTLGQGPEFLTYFQNEAQLEKSRLLSDRFSAERPKGSFSTLEIQRTEQGDSAMYLCASSSSGEQYFGPGTRLTVT.

The V call is TRBV6-1, the J call TRBJ2-7, with 8 bases identical to TRBD1. The germline V gene has CDR1 MNHNS and CDR2 SASEGT. V gave up 10 bases and J gave up 2 bases; unmatched junction bases: 7. The CDR3 is made up of 13 amino acids. CDR3 nucleotide sequence: TGTGCCACGTCGGACAGGGTAACCTACGAGCAGTACTTC. Translating gives CATSDRVTYEQYF.

This clone is a singleton in its sample. The chain employs TRBV6-5 and TRBJ1-1; D possibly corresponds to TRBD1 (5 bases). The V end was cut by 0 bases, the J end by 4 bases, with 9 bases between. CDR3 length: 14 residues. The germline CDR1 and CDR2 sequences are MNHEY and SVGAGI. The CDR3 sequence: CASSYSSTGTEAFF. The CDR3 coding sequence is TGTGCCAGCAGTTACTCGTCAACAGGCACTGAAGCTTTCTTT.

The rearrangement uses TRBV4-2 and TRBJ1-4, with 7 nucleotides matching TRBD1. Germline CDR1 and CDR2: LGHNA and YNFKEQ. V lost 0 bases, J lost 8 bases, and 6 bases stayed unmatched. The CDR3 spans 15 residues. The CDR3 region is CASSQEQGSWEKLFF. CDR3 DNA sequence: TGTGCCAGCAGCCAAGAACAGGGGAGTTGGGAAAAACTGTTTTTT.

The chain recombines TRBV12-5 with TRBJ2-2, with D perhaps TRBD1 (5 bases). CDR1 and CDR2 (germline): LGHNT, FRNRAP. The length of the CDR3 is 15 residues. V was clipped by 6 bases and J by 0 bases, with 11 bases between them. CDR3 nucleotides: TGTGCTAGTGGCTCAACGACAGCGAACACCGGGGAGCTGTTTTTT. Amino acids: CASGSTTANTGELFF. The entire variable domain, with the rest obtained from reference TRBV12-5 and TRBJ2-2, is as follows: DARVTQTPRHKVTEMGQEVTMRCQPILGHNTVFWYRQTMMQGLELLAYFRNRAPLDDSGMPKDRFSAEMPDATLATLKIQPSEPRDSAVYFCASGSTTANTGELFFGEGSRLTVL.

The V call is TRBV28, the J call TRBJ2-1, with 9 bases matching TRBD2. V lost 3 bases to trimming and J lost 0 bases; unmatched junction nucleotides: 9. This CDR3 has 18 amino acids. The germline gives CDR1 MDHEN, CDR2 SYDVKM. The CDR3 DNA reads as TGTGCCAGCAGTTTCCTATCAATTAGCGGGAGCTCCTACAATGAGCAGTTCTTC. Translated, it gives CASSFLSISGSSYNEQFF.

This chain links TRBV27 with TRBJ2-1, with D possibly matching TRBD1 (5 bases). V was shortened by 4 bases and J by 3 bases, with 22 bases between the two germline ends. CDR3 size: 18 residues. Looked up from germline, CDR1 is MNHEY and CDR2 is SMNVEV (reference sequence). The CDR3: CASSYRTGELVFYNEQFF. The CDR3 region has the DNA TGTGCCAGCAGTTATCGCACAGGTGAATTAGTTTTCTACAATGAGCAGTTCTTC.

This chain joins TRBV4-3 and TRBJ2-3, with D perhaps matching TRBD1 (5 bases). The CDR3 is 17 residues long. V was clipped by 0 bases and J by 0 bases, with 13 bases between them. Germline values: CDR1 LGHNA, CDR2 YSLEER. The CDR3 reads CASSQDLGASSTDTQYF. The CDR3 nucleotides are TGCGCCAGCAGCCAAGATTTAGGGGCATCTAGCACAGATACGCAGTATTTT.

This sequence joins TRBV7-9 and TRBJ1-1, with D possibly matching TRBD1 (5 bases). Trimming took off 6 bases at V and 3 bases at J, with 11 bases between the two ends. The CDR3 is 13 amino acids. Germline V CDR1 and CDR2: SEHNR, FQNEAQ (reference sequence). The CDR3 loop is CASRGSGDTEAFF. CDR3 sequence (DNA): TGTGCCAGCAGGGGGTCGGGGGACACTGAAGCTTTCTTT.

This rearrangement joins TRBV27 to TRBJ2-1, with 7 bases matching TRBD2. Germline loops: CDR1 MNHEY, CDR2 SMNVEV (reference sequence). The CDR3 totals 15 residues. Germline trimming cut 7 bases from V and 5 bases from J; bases unmatched to any gene: 11. The chain's CDR3 is CASTTILARDNEQFF. The CDR3 nucleotides read TGTGCCAGCACTACTATACTAGCGAGAGACAATGAGCAGTTCTTC.

The V call is TRBV6-5, the J call TRBJ2-7; 8 bases agree with TRBD2. V shed 0 bases and J 5 bases; nucleotides not matched to a gene: 6. The germline CDR1 and CDR2 sequences are MNHEY and SVGAGI. This CDR3 has 15 residues. CDR3 DNA: TGTGCCAGCAGTTACTCGAGCGGGAGCGGCAACGAGCAGTACTTC. Translation gives CASSYSSGSGNEQYF.

The genes are TRBV28 and TRBJ1-4; a weak D match, TRBD1 (5 bases). CDR3 length: 15 amino acids. V was pared by 5 bases and J by 4 bases, with 14 bases between. Germline V CDR1 and CDR2: MDHEN, SYDVKM. The CDR3: CASSHRQNFNEKLFF. As DNA, the CDR3 is TGTGCCAGCAGTCATAGACAGAATTTTAATGAAAAACTGTTTTTT.